The 30 T cell receptor beta chains reported below all come from one sample, sequenced in a study of shared clonotypes between healthy human individuals. Profiling relied on immunoSEQ multiplex PCR, and the TCRdb table lists in-frame clones only, not all of them. Among some 2,000,000 clones, around 96% were seen once, and the ten largest hold 0.85% to 1.3%. Naive CD8 cells were CD45RO-negative, positively selected for CCR7, excluding terminally differentiated effector memory CD45RA+ cells. Material for sequencing was naive CD8+ T cells sorted from blood. These receptors came from a man between 18 and 29 years old in good health.

The rearrangement uses TRBV27 and TRBJ2-1, with TRBD1 matching over 9 bases. Germline V CDR1 and CDR2: MNHEY, SMNVEV (reference sequence). V gave up 6 bases and J gave up 6 bases; unmatched junction bases: 3. The CDR3 length is 13 residues. In nucleotides, the CDR3 is TGTGCCAGCAGGCGGGACAGGGCCAATGAGCAGTTCTTC. Amino acid sequence: CASRRDRANEQFF.

The chain couples TRBV4-3 to TRBJ2-7, with D perhaps matching TRBD1 (6 bases). Germline V gene sequence: CDR1 LGHNA, CDR2 YSLEER. The CDR3 covers 14 residues. V lost 4 bases, J lost 4 bases, and 14 bases lay in between. The CDR3 coding sequence is TGCGCCAGCAGCCCGACCGGACAGCCTTACGAGCAGTACTTC. Translation: CASSPTGQPYEQYF.

The gene calls are TRBV11-2 and TRBJ2-1, with D perhaps matching TRBD1 (6 bases). The CDR3 contains 18 residues. The germline V gene encodes CDR1 SGHAT and CDR2 FQNNGV. V dropped 0 bases and J dropped 4 bases, with 19 bases sitting between them. In DNA form, the CDR3 reads TGTGCCAGCAGCTTAGATCCCCACTACAGGGATGCATACAATGAGCAGTTCTTC. Encoded protein: CASSLDPHYRDAYNEQFF.

The gene calls are TRBV6-6 and TRBJ1-3, with 10 bases identical to TRBD1. Germline trimming cut 5 bases from V and 0 bases from J; bases unmatched to any gene: 4. Germline loops: CDR1 MNHNY, CDR2 SVGAGI (reference sequence). This CDR3 spans 16 amino acids. CDR3 in DNA: TGTGCCAGCAGTATGGACAGGGGGACCTCTGGAAACACCATATATTTT. Translating gives CASSMDRGTSGNTIYF.

V usage is TRBV7-9 and J usage is TRBJ2-1; 7 nucleotides agree with TRBD2. The germline gives CDR1 SEHNR, CDR2 FQNEAQ (reference sequence). The ends lost 5 bases at V and 4 bases at J; junction bases unmatched: 14. The CDR3 has 17 residues. For the CDR3, the DNA is TGTGCCAGCAGCCCCTCTTCTAGCGGACTCTCGTACAATGAGCAGTTCTTC. This translates into CASSPSSSGLSYNEQFF.

The V gene is TRBV7-9, the J gene TRBJ2-1, with 7 bases that match TRBD2. Germline CDR1 reads SEHNR; CDR2 reads FQNEAQ (reference sequence). The CDR3 has 16 residues. The J segment lost 3 bases and the V segment lost 7 bases, leaving 12 bases of the junction unmatched. The CDR3 loop is CASTLGLADYYNEQFF. The CDR3 DNA follows: TGTGCCAGCACCTTGGGGCTAGCGGATTACTACAATGAGCAGTTCTTC.

V is TRBV4-3 and J is TRBJ2-3; 7 bases are a match to TRBD2. The CDR3 runs to 16 residues. Trimming removed 4 bases from V and 2 bases from J; junction bases left unmatched: 9. The V gene's germline CDR1 is LGHNA and CDR2 YSLEER. CDR3 DNA: TGCGCCAGCAGCCCCGTCCCTAGCGGCACCACAGATACGCAGTATTTT. Translating gives CASSPVPSGTTDTQYF.

Here the CDR3 reads CASSTNRAYTYEQYF. CDR3 in DNA: TGTGCCAGCAGCACCAACAGGGCTTATACCTACGAGCAGTACTTC. The V and J genes are TRBV13 and TRBJ2-7, with a weak D call TRBD1 (6 bases). Trimming left V 5 bases short and J 2 bases short, with 16 bases between. This CDR3 region has 15 residues. Germline CDR1 PRHDT, CDR2 FYEKMQ (reference sequence).

The chain employs TRBV4-2 and TRBJ2-1; TRBD2 matches at 12 bases. This CDR3 has 16 residues. Trimming removed 0 bases from V and 10 bases from J; junction bases left unmatched: 7. Germline assignment: CDR1 LGHNA and CDR2 YNFKEQ. The CDR3 reads CASSQDSGLAGREQFF. The CDR3 DNA is TGTGCCAGCAGCCAAGATTCGGGACTAGCGGGTAGGGAGCAGTTCTTC.

The genes are TRBV28 and TRBJ2-7, with D perhaps TRBD2 (6 bases). The CDR3 has 13 amino acids. Per the germline V gene, CDR1 is MDHEN and CDR2 is SYDVKM. Trimming pared 5 bases from V and 4 bases from J, leaving 12 bases between. The CDR3 loop is CASSRGGDYEQYF. Here the CDR3 DNA reads TGTGCCAGCAGTCGGGGAGGCGATTACGAGCAGTACTTC. Complete variable domain (other parts from reference TRBV28 and TRBJ2-7): DVKVTQSSRYLVKRTGEKVFLECVQDMDHENMFWYRQDPGLGLRLIYFSYDVKMKEKGDIPEGYSVSREKKERFSLILESASTNQTSMYLCASSRGGDYEQYFGPGTRLTVT.

This clone was counted only a few times. The rearrangement links TRBV6-1 to TRBJ1-2, with D perhaps matching TRBD1 (5 bases). Trimming removed 4 bases from V and 4 bases from J, with 19 bases in between. The CDR3 is made up of 16 amino acids. Germline V gene data show CDR1 as MNHNS and CDR2 as SASEGT. The CDR3 coding sequence is TGTGCCAGCAGTGCCCGTGGGACTCTTGGCGGCTATGGCTACACCTTC. It yields the protein CASSARGTLGGYGYTF.

The CDR3 loop reads CASTLGLAGAPGVADTQYF. The DNA of the CDR3 is TGCGCCAGCACCTTAGGACTAGCGGGAGCCCCGGGTGTAGCAGATACGCAGTATTTT. The rearrangement links TRBV5-1 to TRBJ2-3; 13 bases are shared with TRBD2. The CDR3 loop spans 19 amino acids. J was trimmed by 4 bases and V by 6 bases; bases with no gene match: 17. Germline CDR1 reads SGHRS; CDR2 reads YFSETQ.

The chain joins TRBV5-1 to TRBJ2-7, with 7 bases matching TRBD1. V was clipped by 0 bases and J by 6 bases; unmatched bases: 6. The CDR3 is made up of 14 amino acids. Germline V CDR1 and CDR2: SGHRS, YFSETQ. CDR3 region: CASSLGQGYREQYF. In DNA, the CDR3 is TGCGCCAGCAGCTTGGGACAGGGCTATCGCGAGCAGTACTTC.

The rearrangement uses TRBV28 and TRBJ2-1, with TRBD2 as a possible D gene (6 bases). Trimming removed 3 bases from V and 4 bases from J, with 16 bases in between. The CDR3 consists of 16 residues. Per the germline V gene, CDR1 is MDHEN and CDR2 is SYDVKM. In DNA form, the CDR3 reads TGTGCCAGCAGTTTGCAGGGAGGTCCAGCATACAATGAGCAGTTCTTC. Translating it yields CASSLQGGPAYNEQFF.

This sequence joins TRBV5-1 and TRBJ1-6; D is uncertain. The germline V gene has CDR1 SGHRS and CDR2 YFSETQ. This CDR3 has 15 amino acids. With 0 bases removed from V and 8 bases from J, the gap between germline ends came to 12 bases. The CDR3 nucleotides are TGCGCCAGCAGCTTGGCTTTAACAGCCGATTCACCCCTCCACTTT. This sequence encodes CASSLALTADSPLHF.

V and J are TRBV9 and TRBJ2-7, with D tentatively TRBD2 (6 bases). Germline CDR1 is SGDLS and CDR2 is YYNGEE. The V and J ends lost 0 bases and 2 bases respectively, with 12 bases between them. This CDR3 comprises 15 residues. The CDR3 reads CASSVGDSGTYEQYF. DNA of the CDR3: TGTGCCAGCAGCGTAGGCGATAGCGGTACCTACGAGCAGTACTTC.

The chain recombines TRBV7-8 with TRBJ2-5; 7 positions match TRBD1. V shed 3 bases, J shed 5 bases, and the junction held 9 bases outside the gene matches. Germline CDR1 SGHVS, CDR2 FQNEAQ. The CDR3 runs 15 residues. The chain's CDR3 is CASSFDQGVGETQYF. The CDR3 bases are TGTGCCAGCAGCTTCGACCAGGGGGTCGGTGAGACCCAGTACTTC.

V gene TRBV4-2 combines with J gene TRBJ2-3; 11 bases agree with TRBD2. CDR3 length: 16 amino acids. Germline V lookup: CDR1 LGHNA, CDR2 YNFKEQ. The trim removed 2 bases at V and 9 bases at J, leaving 10 bases unmatched. The CDR3 sequence: CASSQPLTSGDDTQYF. The CDR3 region has the DNA TGTGCCAGCAGCCAACCCCTGACTAGCGGGGACGACACGCAGTATTTT.

The chain carries TRBV11-1 and TRBJ2-7, with D possibly TRBD2 on 6 matching bases. V was shortened by 1 base and J by 0 bases, with 10 bases between the two germline ends. The CDR3 loop spans 15 amino acids. Germline loops: CDR1 SGHAT, CDR2 FQDESV (reference sequence). The CDR3 region is CASSLDRGISYEQYF. The CDR3, as DNA: TGTGCCAGCAGCTTAGACCGGGGGATCTCCTACGAGCAGTACTTC. Filled out from reference TRBV11-1 and TRBJ2-7, the complete variable domain reads EAEVAQSPRYKITEKSQAVAFWCDPISGHATLYWYRQILGQGPELLVQFQDESVVDDSQLPKDRFSAERLKGVDSTLKIQPAELGDSAMYLCASSLDRGISYEQYFGPGTRLTVT.

In the case of this clone: Other DNA variants within this sample encode the same CDR3. As DNA, the CDR3 is TGTGCCAGTAGTAGCGGGACAGGGGGCTTCGAGCAGTACTTC. This encodes CASSSGTGGFEQYF. The chain employs TRBV19 and TRBJ2-7, with 12 positions matching TRBD1. Germline V gene sequence: CDR1 LNHDA, CDR2 SQIVND (reference sequence). The CDR3 contains 14 residues. V shed 4 bases, J shed 6 bases, and the junction held 4 bases outside the gene matches.

This chain joins TRBV30 and TRBJ2-1, with TRBD2 as a possible D gene (5 bases). Trimming took off 0 bases at V and 3 bases at J, with 12 bases between the two ends. Germline CDR1 reads GTSNPN; CDR2 reads SVGIG (reference sequence). This CDR3 spans 15 amino acids. Written as DNA, the CDR3 is TGTGCCTGGAGTGTTCGAGGGAGTGTCTACAATGAGCAGTTCTTC. Its protein product is CAWSVRGSVYNEQFF.

In the case of this clone: One junction end does not reproduce the germline sequence, and a read error may be involved. The V call is TRBV5-1, the J call TRBJ2-2, with D perhaps assigned TRBD1 or TRBD2 (5 bases each). In germline, CDR1 is SGHRS, CDR2 YFSETQ. The CDR3 has 14 amino acids. The DNA for the CDR3 is TGCGCCAGCAGCTCTACAGGTTACACCGGGGAGCTGCTTTTT. It encodes CASSSTGYTGELLF.

This sequence joins TRBV29-1 and TRBJ2-2; 8 bases align to TRBD2. Germline CDR1 SQVTM, CDR2 ANQGSEA. The ends lost 1 base at V and 0 bases at J; junction bases unmatched: 16. The CDR3 consists of 20 residues. DNA for the CDR3: TGCAGCGTTGAAGTGGCGGACAGCGGGAGACCTTTTTCGAACACCGGGGAGCTGTTTTTT. It is translated as CSVEVADSGRPFSNTGELFF.

The chain joins TRBV10-3 to TRBJ2-5, with a possible D match to TRBD2 (5 bases). There are 14 residues in the CDR3. V shed 1 base and J shed 2 bases, with 8 bases lying between them. The V gene's germline CDR1 is ENHRY and CDR2 SYGVKD. CDR3 bases: TGTGCCATCAGTGAGTTAGAGCGGCAAGAGACCCAGTACTTC. Translating gives CAISELERQETQYF.

This rearrangement joins TRBV5-1 to TRBJ1-2, with D perhaps TRBD1 (5 bases). Trimming stripped 3 bases from V and 2 bases from J, with 20 bases between. The germline gives CDR1 SGHRS, CDR2 YFSETQ. The CDR3 contains 17 residues. The CDR3 sequence: CASSYLSGTAENYGYTF. The CDR3 region has the DNA TGCGCCAGCAGCTACCTCTCCGGGACCGCGGAGAACTATGGCTACACCTTC.

The chain carries TRBV11-2 and TRBJ2-7, with a possible D match to TRBD1 (6 bases). The germline gives CDR1 SGHAT, CDR2 FQNNGV. This CDR3 has 13 amino acids. V lost 5 bases and J lost 3, with 11 bases in between. CDR3 sequence: CASSVRTVYEQYF. CDR3 in DNA: TGTGCCAGCAGCGTCCGGACAGTCTACGAGCAGTACTTC. Drawing the rest from reference TRBV11-2 and TRBJ2-7, the complete variable domain is EAGVAQSPRYKIIEKRQSVAFWCNPISGHATLYWYQQILGQGPKLLIQFQNNGVVDDSQLPKDRFSAERLKGVDSTLKIQPAKLEDSAVYLCASSVRTVYEQYFGPGTRLTVT.

Here the CDR3 DNA reads TGCGCCAGCAGTGGACGGCCGAACACTGAAGCTTTCTTT. It specifies CASSGRPNTEAFF. The chain recombines TRBV10-1 with TRBJ1-1; D ambiguous. Per the germline V gene, CDR1 is WNHNN and CDR2 is SYGVQD (reference sequence). The CDR3 sequence is 13 residues long. The germline V and J ends were trimmed by 4 bases and 1 base, with 7 bases remaining between them.

The chain links TRBV11-1 to TRBJ2-2; D is ambiguous. From germline, CDR1 is SGHAT and CDR2 FQDESV (reference sequence). V dropped 2 bases and J dropped 7 bases, with 8 bases sitting between them. The CDR3 extends over 13 amino acids. Written as DNA, the CDR3 is TGTGCCAGCAGCTTATTAGTCGACGGGGAGCTGTTTTTT. It translates to CASSLLVDGELFF.

On this clone itself: The sample holds other DNA sequences that translate to the same CDR3. The chain carries TRBV9 and TRBJ2-7; 13 nucleotides match TRBD2. CDR1 and CDR2 (germline): SGDLS, YYNGEE. The V gene end was trimmed by 3 bases and the J gene end by 3 bases; junction bases not matched to a gene: 6. The CDR3 contains 16 residues. CDR3 bases: TGTGCCAGCAGCGCGGGAGGACTAGCGGGAGTCTACGAGCAGTACTTC. It translates to CASSAGGLAGVYEQYF.

The chain combines TRBV4-1 with TRBJ1-1, with unresolved D. Germline V gene data show CDR1 as MGHRA and CDR2 as YSYEKL. The CDR3 totals 15 residues. The V end lost 1 base, the J end lost 1 base, and 10 bases lay between the germline ends. CDR3 bases: TGCGCCAGCAGCCAAGGCCGGGAAAGGAACACTGAAGCTTTCTTT. Encoded protein: CASSQGRERNTEAFF.